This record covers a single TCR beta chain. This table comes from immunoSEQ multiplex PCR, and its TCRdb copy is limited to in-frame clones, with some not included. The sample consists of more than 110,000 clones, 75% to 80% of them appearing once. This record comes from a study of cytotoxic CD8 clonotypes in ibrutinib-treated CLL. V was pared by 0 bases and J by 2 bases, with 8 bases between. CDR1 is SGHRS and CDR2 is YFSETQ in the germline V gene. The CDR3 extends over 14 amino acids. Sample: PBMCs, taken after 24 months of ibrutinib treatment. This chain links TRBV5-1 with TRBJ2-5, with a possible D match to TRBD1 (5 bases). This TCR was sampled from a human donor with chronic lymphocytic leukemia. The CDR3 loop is CASSLGAGQETQYF. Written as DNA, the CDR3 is TGCGCCAGCAGCTTGGGGGCAGGGCAAGAGACCCAGTACTTC. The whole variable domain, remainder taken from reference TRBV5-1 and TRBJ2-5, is KAGVTQTPRYLIKTRGQQVTLSCSPISGHRSVSWYQQTPGQGLQFLFEYFSETQRNKGNFPGRFSGRQFSNSRSEMNVSTLELGDSALYLCASSLGAGQETQYFGPGTRLLVL.